This entry lists 6 T cell receptor beta chains sequenced from one sample in a study of molecular identifiers for immune sequencing clone quantification. One entry per CDR3 protein, called by TCRdb with MiXCR from the PCR reads. Here the sample spans approximately 550,000 distinct CDR3 sequences, over 20% being singletons. The sample consisted of naive CD8+ T cells from blood, with Jurkat cell RNA spiked in. The subset was: FACS-sorted CD8+CD4-CCR7+CD45RA+ naive T cells. The source of these receptors is a human donor in good health. Some libraries in this study had Jurkat cell RNA spiked in.

This clonotype turned up a few times. This chain uses TRBV12-5 with TRBJ2-5; D gene unclear. Germline CDR1 reads LGHNT; CDR2 reads FRNRAP. Trimming left V 0 bases short and J 3 bases short, with 8 bases between. The CDR3 length is 14 residues. CDR3 in amino acids: CASGLVRAEETQYF. In nucleotides, the CDR3 is TGTGCTAGTGGTTTGGTAAGAGCAGAAGAGACCCAGTACTTC.

This clonotype turned up a few times. The V and J genes are TRBV12-3 or TRBV12-4 and TRBJ2-1; a weak D match, TRBD2 (5 bases). Trimming stripped 10 bases from V and 5 bases from J, with 15 bases between. The CDR3 contains 13 residues. The CDR3 DNA sequence: TGTGCCACCCGCCTCAGCGGAGACAATGAGCAGTTCTTC. It encodes CATRLSGDNEQFF.

With regard to this clonotype: One base away lies a much larger clone, so this may be a sequencing read error. No conserved phenylalanine or tryptophan is present at the end of the CDR3, so a read error is the likely explanation. The chain links TRBV27 to TRBJ2-5; perhaps TRBD2 as D (6 bases). Germline loops: CDR1 MNHEY, CDR2 SMNVEV (reference sequence). This CDR3 has 14 residues. Trimming removed 3 bases at V and 1 base at J, with 9 bases between. CDR3 protein: CASSFQAGQETQYS. The DNA of the CDR3 is TGTGCCAGCAGTTTTCAAGCGGGCCAAGAGACCCAGTACTCC.

This clonotype turned up a few times. This sequence joins TRBV20-1 and TRBJ1-1, with D possibly TRBD1 on 5 matching bases. Germline loops: CDR1 DFQATT, CDR2 SNEGSKA (reference sequence). This CDR3 region has 16 residues. V was pared by 3 bases and J by 2 bases, with 19 bases between. This chain's CDR3 is CSARGRGQSLNTEAFF. The CDR3 DNA reads as TGCAGTGCTAGGGGGCGAGGACAAAGCCTAAACACTGAAGCTTTCTTT.

This clonotype was picked up many times. The rearrangement uses TRBV7-9 and TRBJ2-7; 7 positions match TRBD1. The CDR3 is made up of 14 amino acids. The germline gives CDR1 SEHNR, CDR2 FQNEAQ (reference sequence). The V and J ends lost 4 bases and 3 bases, in that order; junction bases with no gene match: 6. DNA of the CDR3: TGTGCCAGCAGCTCGGGGACAGCTTTCTACGAGCAGTACTTC. Translation gives CASSSGTAFYEQYF.

This clonotype came up a few times. V and J are TRBV27 and TRBJ2-7; 9 nucleotides match TRBD1. V shed 4 bases, J shed 3 bases, and the junction held 7 bases outside the gene matches. The CDR3 length is 15 residues. Germline V gene data show CDR1 as MNHEY and CDR2 as SMNVEV (reference sequence). The CDR3 is CASSSGQGTDYEQYF. The CDR3 DNA follows: TGTGCCAGCAGTTCAGGACAGGGGACTGACTACGAGCAGTACTTC.